The T cell receptor (beta chain) under discussion was sequenced for a study of T-cell reconstitution after alpha-beta-depleted transplantation in children. Germline V gene data show CDR1 as SGHDN and CDR2 as FVKESK. Trimming removed 0 bases at V and 0 bases at J, with 12 bases between. CDR3 size: 17 residues. As it was prepared, the TCRbeta library received unique molecular identifiers. TCRdb processed the PCR reads anew with MiXCR; each CDR3 protein has one entry. The data show around 500,000 distinct CDR3 sequences, under 30% seen once. This clonotype was seen only a few times. The clonotype was recovered from a boy under two years old who had a stem cell transplant for acute myeloid leukemia, so the T cells may come from the graft donor. The sample was PBMCs, mostly from graft donor cells, taken 360 days after TCRalphabeta/CD19-depleted stem cell transplant. This rearrangement joins TRBV14 to TRBJ1-3; unclear D gene. The CDR3 region has the DNA TGTGCCAGCAGCCAAGATCTGGAGAGACACTCTGGAAACACCATATATTTT. Its translation: CASSQDLERHSGNTIYF.